This TCR beta chain was identified during a study of OX40 agonist ivuxolimab in advanced cancers. Across the whole study: Antecedent anti-PD-1, anti-PD-L1 or anti-CTLA-4 therapy was permissible, with roughly 36% having received some. Findings of the study overall: The investigators did not determine what antigen specificity the expanded peripheral T cells had. CD8+ T cells averaged more expanded clones than CD4+.

This clone was counted only a few times. Its specificity is unknown. The table came from immunoSEQ multiplex PCR; TCRdb's copy has only in-frame clones and leaves some out. Altogether 65,000 to 85,000 clones are present, about nine tenths being singletons, with the ten largest covering less than 0.65%. The CDR3 loop spans 13 amino acids. Germline values: CDR1 SGHDN, CDR2 FVKESK. V was pared by 5 bases and J by 0 bases, with 7 bases between. Sequences were derived from CD4+ or CD8+ T cells sorted from blood, sampled in a trial of the OX40 agonist ivuxolimab. This sequence was found in an adult with an advanced solid tumor such as melanoma, head and neck, liver or kidney cancer. The chain combines TRBV14 with TRBJ1-1; D is undetermined. CDR3 region: CASSGQMNTEAFF. Written as DNA, the CDR3 is TGTGCCAGCAGCGGTCAGATGAACACTGAAGCTTTCTTT.